This TCR beta chain came from a study of tumor-infiltrating lymphocytes in localized non-small cell lung cancer. At the level of the study: Each patient gave resected tumor and non-adjacent uninvolved lung tissue.

Some clones are missing from TCRdb's copy, which holds only in-frame ones; the method was immunoSEQ multiplex PCR. The data show roughly 9,200 clones, about four fifths seen once. Note on this clone: Its antigen is unidentified.

Notes on the study in general: Only some patients had TCR sequencing, depending on available tissue. T-cell fraction did not differ between immunotypes IM1 and IM2. Different pieces of the same tissue were used for each assay.

V shed 5 bases and J shed 2 bases, with 13 bases lying between them. There are 14 residues in the CDR3. Germline assignment: CDR1 LGHNA and CDR2 YNFKEQ. The sequencing sample was made of uninvolved lung tissue not adjacent to the tumor. This TCR was sampled from a human donor with non-small cell lung cancer. V usage is TRBV4-2 and J usage is TRBJ2-7, with a weak D call TRBD1 (6 bases). The CDR3 region is CASSGDTPPYEQYF. The CDR3, as DNA: TGTGCCAGCAGCGGGGACACGCCGCCCTACGAGCAGTACTTC.